This record looks at one TCR beta chain sequence and its context. This sample stems from a study of blood T cell repertoires in COVID-19. Study in general: Samples came from the United States, Italy and Spain, spanning acute and convalescent COVID-19.

Per the study methods: Scientists estimated how many nucleated cells there were by amplifying reference gene primers. Sequencing used immunoSEQ multiplex PCR; TCRdb keeps in-frame clones, though not all of them. V, J and clone size were drawn from that table, and D and trimming were deduced from the DNA. The sample lists about 200,000 clones; roughly 87% were seen once. Sequenced material: peripheral blood. The receptor was derived from a man aged 40-50 years with active or convalescent COVID-19.

The CDR3 coding sequence is TGCGCCAGCAGTGAAATGCAGGGGGCGAACACTGAAGCTTTCTTT. Translating it yields CASSEMQGANTEAFF. This chain joins TRBV10-1 and TRBJ1-1; TRBD1 agrees at 8 bases. This CDR3 spans 15 amino acids. Germline CDR1 WNHNN, CDR2 SYGVQD (reference sequence). With 3 bases clipped from V and 1 base from J, the junction kept 4 bases outside the gene matches.